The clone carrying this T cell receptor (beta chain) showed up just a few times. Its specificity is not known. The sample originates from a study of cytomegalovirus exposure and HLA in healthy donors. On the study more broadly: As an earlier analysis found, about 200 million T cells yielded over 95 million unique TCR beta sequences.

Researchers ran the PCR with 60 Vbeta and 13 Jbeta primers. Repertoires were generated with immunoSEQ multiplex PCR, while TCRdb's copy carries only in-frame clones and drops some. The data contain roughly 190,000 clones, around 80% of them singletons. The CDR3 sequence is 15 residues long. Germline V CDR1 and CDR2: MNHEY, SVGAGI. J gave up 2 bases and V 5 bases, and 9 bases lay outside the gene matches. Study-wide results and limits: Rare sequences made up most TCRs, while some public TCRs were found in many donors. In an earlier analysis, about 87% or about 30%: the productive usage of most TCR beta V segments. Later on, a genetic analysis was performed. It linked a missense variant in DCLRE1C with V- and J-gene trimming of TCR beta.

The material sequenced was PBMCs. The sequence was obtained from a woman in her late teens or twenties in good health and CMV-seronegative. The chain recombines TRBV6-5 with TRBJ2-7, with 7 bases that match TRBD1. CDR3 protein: CASSQLRDSTYEQYF. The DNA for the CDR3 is TGTGCCAGCAGTCAATTACGGGACAGTACCTACGAGCAGTACTTC.